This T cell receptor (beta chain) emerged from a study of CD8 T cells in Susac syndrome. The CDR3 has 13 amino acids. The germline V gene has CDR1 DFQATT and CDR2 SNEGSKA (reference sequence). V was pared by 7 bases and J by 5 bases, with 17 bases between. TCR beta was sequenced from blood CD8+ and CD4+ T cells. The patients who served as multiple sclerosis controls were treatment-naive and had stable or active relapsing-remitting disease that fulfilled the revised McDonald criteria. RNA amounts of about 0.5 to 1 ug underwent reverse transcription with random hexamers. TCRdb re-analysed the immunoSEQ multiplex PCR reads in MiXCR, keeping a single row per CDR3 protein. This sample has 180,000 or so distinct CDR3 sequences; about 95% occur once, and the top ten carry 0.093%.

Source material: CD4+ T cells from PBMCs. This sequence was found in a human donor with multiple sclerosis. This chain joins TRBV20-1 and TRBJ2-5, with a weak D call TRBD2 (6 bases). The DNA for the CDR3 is TGCAGTGTCCCAAGGAGGGTTGGGGAGACCCAGTACTTC. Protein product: CSVPRRVGETQYF.